The 17 T cell receptor beta chains listed next were all sequenced from one sample in a study of PD-1 blockade in classical Hodgkin lymphoma. The patients all showed relapse after autologous stem cell transplantation, while their brentuximab vedotin exposure varied. Only in-frame clones appear in the TCRdb table, and some are missing; sequencing was by immunoSEQ multiplex PCR. The sample shows about 10,000 clones, around four fifths of them seen only once. The sample here was peripheral blood mononuclear cells (PBMCs), taken before the second cycle of nivolumab. These receptors came from a human donor with classical Hodgkin lymphoma.

This rearrangement joins TRBV27 to TRBJ1-2; no clear D gene. Trimming took off 8 bases at V and 4 bases at J, with 11 bases between the two ends. Germline CDR1 and CDR2: MNHEY and SMNVEV (reference sequence). The CDR3 length is 12 residues. The CDR3 sequence is CASLDPGYGYTF. For the CDR3, the DNA is TGTGCCAGCCTCGATCCAGGCTATGGCTACACCTTC.

V usage is TRBV5-6 and J usage is TRBJ2-1; 13 bases are a match to TRBD2. V was clipped by 3 bases and J by 7 bases; unmatched bases: 4. In germline, CDR1 is SGHDT, CDR2 YYEEEE. The CDR3 has 15 amino acids. CDR3 sequence reads: CASSSWGLAGNEQFF. CDR3 DNA: TGTGCCAGCAGCTCTTGGGGACTAGCGGGAAATGAGCAGTTCTTC.

This rearrangement joins TRBV28 to TRBJ1-4; D not resolved. This CDR3 has 12 residues. V was clipped by 2 bases and J by 8 bases, with 6 bases between them. From germline, CDR1 is MDHEN and CDR2 SYDVKM. The CDR3 protein is CASSLTQEKLFF. The CDR3 DNA is TGTGCCAGCAGTTTAACCCAGGAAAAACTGTTTTTT. The whole variable domain, remainder taken from reference TRBV28 and TRBJ1-4, is DVKVTQSSRYLVKRTGEKVFLECVQDMDHENMFWYRQDPGLGLRLIYFSYDVKMKEKGDIPEGYSVSREKKERFSLILESASTNQTSMYLCASSLTQEKLFFGSGTQLSVL.

The chain has TRBV11-2 and TRBJ2-5; D not certain. Between the trimmed V and J ends, which lost 5 bases and 3 bases, there was a span of 13 bases. This CDR3 region has 14 residues. Looked up from germline, CDR1 is SGHAT and CDR2 is FQNNGV. The CDR3 DNA is TGTGCCAGCAGCCCGTTAGGGCTCGAAGAGACCCAGTACTTC. Translated: CASSPLGLEETQYF.

V gene TRBV7-3 combines with J gene TRBJ1-6, with 7 positions matching TRBD1. CDR3 length: 16 residues. The J segment lost 3 bases and the V segment lost 5 bases, leaving 7 bases of the junction unmatched. Germline-derived CDR1 and CDR2 are SGHTA and FQGTGA. The chain's CDR3 is CASSNRDSLYNSPLHF. CDR3 coding DNA: TGTGCCAGCAGCAACCGGGACAGCCTCTATAATTCACCCCTCCACTTT.

In this sample, this clone turned up a few times. The V call is TRBV4-1, the J call TRBJ2-2; D is tentatively TRBD1 or TRBD2 (5 bases each). The CDR3 totals 17 residues. V lost 0 bases, J lost 3 bases, and 14 bases lay in between. Germline V lookup: CDR1 MGHRA, CDR2 YSYEKL. This CDR3 is CASSQEIGDADTGELFF. DNA for the CDR3: TGCGCCAGCAGCCAAGAGATCGGGGACGCGGACACCGGGGAGCTGTTTTTT.

This rearrangement joins TRBV2 to TRBJ2-5; D not resolved. CDR1 is SNHLY and CDR2 is FYNNEI in the germline V gene. Trimming stripped 2 bases from V and 6 bases from J, with 10 bases between. The CDR3 totals 13 residues. This CDR3 reads CASSEWEFKTQYF. The CDR3 DNA is TGTGCCAGCAGTGAATGGGAATTTAAGACCCAGTACTTC. Together with reference TRBV2 and TRBJ2-5, the CDR3 gives the full variable domain: EPEVTQTPSHQVTQMGQEVILRCVPISNHLYFYWYRQILGQKVEFLVSFYNNEISEKSEIFDDQFSVERPDGSNFTLKIRSTKLEDSAMYFCASSEWEFKTQYFGPGTRLLVL.

V is TRBV29-1 and J is TRBJ2-7; TRBD1 matches at 7 bases. The CDR3 is 13 amino acids. Germline values: CDR1 SQVTM, CDR2 ANQGSEA. Germline trimming cut 5 bases from V and 6 bases from J; bases unmatched to any gene: 10. This CDR3 is CSVSTGKGSEQYF. DNA for the CDR3: TGCAGCGTTTCGACAGGGAAGGGCTCCGAGCAGTACTTC.

The chain carries TRBV7-9 and TRBJ1-1; D uncertain. The CDR3 spans 14 residues. Germline V gives CDR1 SEHNR, CDR2 FQNEAQ (reference sequence). V was trimmed by 2 bases and J by 3 bases, leaving 10 bases between them. CDR3 protein: CASSLQGRDTEAFF. For the CDR3, the DNA is TGTGCCAGCAGCTTACAAGGGAGGGACACTGAAGCTTTCTTT.

This clone was seen a handful of times. The chain employs TRBV19 and TRBJ2-5; tentatively, D is TRBD1 (6 bases). Germline V gene sequence: CDR1 LNHDA, CDR2 SQIVND (reference sequence). CDR3 size: 14 residues. V was clipped by 4 bases and J by 0 bases, with 9 bases between them. The CDR3 DNA sequence: TGTGCCAGTAGTACACAGGGTAACCAAGAGACCCAGTACTTC. Protein sequence: CASSTQGNQETQYF.

This clone came up a few times. The rearrangement links TRBV28 to TRBJ1-1, with no clear D. Trimming took off 7 bases at V and 3 bases at J, with 9 bases between the two ends. Germline V gene lookup returns CDR1 MDHEN and CDR2 SYDVKM. The CDR3 is 12 amino acids. CDR3 bases: TGTGCCAGCACGCCGGGCTACACTGAAGCTTTCTTT. As protein: CASTPGYTEAFF.

The chain links TRBV18 to TRBJ1-2, with 11 bases fitting TRBD1. The CDR3 contains 14 residues. The germline V gene encodes CDR1 KGHSH and CDR2 LQKENI. V was pared by 3 bases and J by 8 bases, with 5 bases of the junction left unmatched. The CDR3 bases are TGTGCCAGCTCACCGGACAGGGGGCTTCCCGGCTACACCTTC. It is translated as CASSPDRGLPGYTF. Filled out from reference TRBV18 and TRBJ1-2, the complete variable domain reads NAGVMQNPRHLVRRRGQEARLRCSPMKGHSHVYWYRQLPEEGLKFMVYLQKENIIDESGMPKERFSAEFPKEGPSILRIQQVVRGDSAAYFCASSPDRGLPGYTFGSGTRLTVV.

The genes are TRBV4-1 and TRBJ1-6; D may be TRBD1 (6 bases). There are 13 residues in the CDR3. Germline CDR1 reads MGHRA; CDR2 reads YSYEKL. Trimming removed 3 bases at V and 8 bases at J, with 8 bases between. CDR3 region: CASSQDSHSPLHF. As DNA, the CDR3 is TGCGCCAGCAGCCAGGACAGTCATTCACCCCTCCACTTT.

The rearrangement links TRBV7-8 to TRBJ1-3; no clear D gene. Germline V gene sequence: CDR1 SGHVS, CDR2 FQNEAQ. The CDR3 consists of 17 residues. V lost 4 bases, J lost 0 bases, and 16 bases lay in between. CDR3 bases: TGTGCCAGCAGCTCAGAGGCGCGGGTTCCCTCTGGAAACACCATATATTTT. It yields the protein CASSSEARVPSGNTIYF.

V is TRBV6-6 and J is TRBJ2-2; the match to TRBD1 covers 7 bases. Germline CDR1 MNHNY, CDR2 SVGAGI (reference sequence). The length of the CDR3 is 15 residues. V was clipped by 2 bases and J by 6 bases; unmatched bases: 6. For the CDR3, the DNA is TGTGCCAGCAGTTACGGGACAGCAAGCGCCGGGGAGCTGTTTTTT. Its protein is CASSYGTASAGELFF.

The J gene is TRBJ1-6, the V gene TRBV19, with D perhaps matching TRBD1 (6 bases). In germline, CDR1 is LNHDA, CDR2 SQIVND (reference sequence). Trimming removed 6 bases at V and 10 bases at J, with 16 bases between. CDR3 length equals 14 residues. The CDR3 reads CASSEQGNASPLHF. The CDR3 DNA is TGTGCCAGTAGCGAACAGGGAAACGCCTCACCCCTCCACTTT.

V is TRBV7-2 and J is TRBJ2-5; D is unresolved. Trimming removed 1 base from V and 5 bases from J, with 17 bases in between. The CDR3 extends over 16 amino acids. From germline, CDR1 is SGHTA and CDR2 FQGNSA. In DNA form, the CDR3 reads TGTGCCAGCAGCTTAGATAGGCCGAGAGCCAGGGAGACCCAGTACTTC. Translated: CASSLDRPRARETQYF.